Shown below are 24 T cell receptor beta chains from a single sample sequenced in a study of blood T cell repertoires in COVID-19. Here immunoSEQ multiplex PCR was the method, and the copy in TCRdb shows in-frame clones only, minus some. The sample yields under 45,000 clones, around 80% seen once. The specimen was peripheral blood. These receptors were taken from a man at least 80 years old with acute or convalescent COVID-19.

The CDR3 reads CASSLARGHQEKLFF. CDR3 in DNA: TGCGCCAGCAGCTTGGCCCGGGGACATCAAGAAAAACTGTTTTTT. The chain couples TRBV5-1 to TRBJ1-4; TRBD1 is a possible D gene (6 bases). This CDR3 spans 15 amino acids. CDR1 is SGHRS and CDR2 is YFSETQ in the germline V gene. V was cut by 0 bases and J by 8 bases, with 14 bases left in between. Using reference TRBV5-1 and TRBJ1-4 for the parts outside the CDR3, the full variable domain is KAGVTQTPRYLIKTRGQQVTLSCSPISGHRSVSWYQQTPGQGLQFLFEYFSETQRNKGNFPGRFSGRQFSNSRSEMNVSTLELGDSALYLCASSLARGHQEKLFFGSGTQLSVL.

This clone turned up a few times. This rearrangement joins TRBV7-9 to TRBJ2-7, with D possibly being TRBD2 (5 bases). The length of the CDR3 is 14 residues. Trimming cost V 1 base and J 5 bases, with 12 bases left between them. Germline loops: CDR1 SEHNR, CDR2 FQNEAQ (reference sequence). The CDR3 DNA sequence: TGTGCCAGCAGCTTAGGGGGAGTAAAAAACGAGCAGTACTTC. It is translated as CASSLGGVKNEQYF.

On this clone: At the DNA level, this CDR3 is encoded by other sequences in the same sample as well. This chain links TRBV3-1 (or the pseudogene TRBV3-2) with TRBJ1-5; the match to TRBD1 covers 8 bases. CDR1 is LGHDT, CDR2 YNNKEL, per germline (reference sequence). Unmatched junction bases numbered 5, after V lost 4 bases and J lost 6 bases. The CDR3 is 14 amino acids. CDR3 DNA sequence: TGTGCCAGCAGCCTAACAGGGGGATCTCAGCCCCAGCATTTT. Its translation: CASSLTGGSQPQHF.

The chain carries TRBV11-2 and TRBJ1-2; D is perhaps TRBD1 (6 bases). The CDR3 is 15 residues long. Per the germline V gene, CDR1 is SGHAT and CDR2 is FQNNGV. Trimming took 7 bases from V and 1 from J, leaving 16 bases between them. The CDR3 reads CASTKGTTVNYGYTF. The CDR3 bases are TGTGCCAGCACCAAGGGGACAACGGTTAACTATGGCTACACCTTC.

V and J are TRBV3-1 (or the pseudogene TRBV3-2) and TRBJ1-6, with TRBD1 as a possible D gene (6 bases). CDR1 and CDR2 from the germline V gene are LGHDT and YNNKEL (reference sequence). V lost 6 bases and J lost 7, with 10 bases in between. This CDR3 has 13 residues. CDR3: CASSTGYNSPLHF. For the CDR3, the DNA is TGTGCCAGCAGTACAGGGTACAATTCACCCCTCCACTTT.

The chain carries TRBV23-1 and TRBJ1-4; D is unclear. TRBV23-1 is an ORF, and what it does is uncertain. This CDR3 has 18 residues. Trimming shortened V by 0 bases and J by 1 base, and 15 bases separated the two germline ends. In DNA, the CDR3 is TGCGCCAGCAGTCAATCGGGAGACTTCGCCCGAACTAATGAAAAACTGTTTTTT. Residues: CASSQSGDFARTNEKLFF.

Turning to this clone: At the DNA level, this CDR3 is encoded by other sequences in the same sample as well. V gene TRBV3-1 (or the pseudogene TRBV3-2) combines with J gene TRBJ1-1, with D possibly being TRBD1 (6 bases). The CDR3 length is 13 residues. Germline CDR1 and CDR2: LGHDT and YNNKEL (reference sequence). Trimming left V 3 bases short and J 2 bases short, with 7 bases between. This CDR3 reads CASSQGANTEAFF. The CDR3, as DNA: TGTGCCAGCAGCCAGGGGGCAAACACTGAAGCTTTCTTT.

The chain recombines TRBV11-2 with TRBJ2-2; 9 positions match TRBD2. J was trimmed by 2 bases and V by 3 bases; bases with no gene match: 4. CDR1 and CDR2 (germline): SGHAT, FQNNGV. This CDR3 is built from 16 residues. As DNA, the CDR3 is TGTGCCAGCAGCTTCACTAGCGGGTCTAACACCGGGGAGCTGTTTTTT. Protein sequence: CASSFTSGSNTGELFF. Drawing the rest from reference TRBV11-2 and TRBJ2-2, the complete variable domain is EAGVAQSPRYKIIEKRQSVAFWCNPISGHATLYWYQQILGQGPKLLIQFQNNGVVDDSQLPKDRFSAERLKGVDSTLKIQPAKLEDSAVYLCASSFTSGSNTGELFFGEGSRLTVL.

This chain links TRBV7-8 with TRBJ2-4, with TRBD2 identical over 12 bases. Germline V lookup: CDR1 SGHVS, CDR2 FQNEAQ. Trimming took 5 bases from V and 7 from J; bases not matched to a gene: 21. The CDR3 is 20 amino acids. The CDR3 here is CASSPKTSGSRGVVRNIQYF. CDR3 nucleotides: TGTGCCAGCAGCCCGAAGACTAGCGGGAGCCGTGGCGTAGTCCGGAACATTCAGTACTTC.

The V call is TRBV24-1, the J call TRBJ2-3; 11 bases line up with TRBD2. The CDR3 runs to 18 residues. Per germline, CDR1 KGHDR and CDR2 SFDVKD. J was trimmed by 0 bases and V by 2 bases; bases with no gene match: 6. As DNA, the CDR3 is TGTGCCACCAGTGATTCTAAGGGACTAGCGGCTAGCACAGATACGCAGTATTTT. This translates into CATSDSKGLAASTDTQYF.

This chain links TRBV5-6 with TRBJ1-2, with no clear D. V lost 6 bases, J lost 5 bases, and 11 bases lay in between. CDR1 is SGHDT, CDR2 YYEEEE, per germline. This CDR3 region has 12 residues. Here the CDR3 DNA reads TGTGCCAGCAATAGTCAGGCTTATGGCTACACCTTC. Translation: CASNSQAYGYTF.

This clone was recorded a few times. CDR3 sequence reads: CASSGPAGPEQFF. CDR3 nucleotide sequence: TGTGCCAGCAGTGGGCCCGCGGGGCCGGAGCAGTTCTTC. V is TRBV25-1 and J is TRBJ2-1; maybe TRBD2 (6 bases). The CDR3 extends over 13 amino acids. From germline, CDR1 is MGHDK and CDR2 SYGVNS. V was trimmed by 4 bases and J by 10 bases, leaving 14 bases between them.

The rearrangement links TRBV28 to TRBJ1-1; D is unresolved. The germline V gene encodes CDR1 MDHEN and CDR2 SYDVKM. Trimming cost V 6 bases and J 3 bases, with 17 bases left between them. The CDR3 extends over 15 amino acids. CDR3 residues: CASRTVGILYTEAFF. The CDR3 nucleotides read TGTGCCAGCAGGACTGTCGGGATCCTTTACACTGAAGCTTTCTTT.

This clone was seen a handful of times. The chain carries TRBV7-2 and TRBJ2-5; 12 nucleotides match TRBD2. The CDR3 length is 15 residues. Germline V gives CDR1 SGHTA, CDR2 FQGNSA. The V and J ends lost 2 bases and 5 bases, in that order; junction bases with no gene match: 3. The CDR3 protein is CASSLWTSGTETQYF. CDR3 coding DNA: TGTGCCAGCAGCTTATGGACTAGCGGGACGGAGACCCAGTACTTC.

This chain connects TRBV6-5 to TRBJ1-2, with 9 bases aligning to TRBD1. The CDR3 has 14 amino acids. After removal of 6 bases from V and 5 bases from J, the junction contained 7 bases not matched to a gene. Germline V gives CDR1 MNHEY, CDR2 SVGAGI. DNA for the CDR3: TGTGCCAGCAGCCCCGGGACAGGGAGGTATGGCTACACCTTC. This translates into CASSPGTGRYGYTF.

CDR3 sequence reads: CASSPSGRAVGTQYF. In DNA, the CDR3 is TGTGCCAGCAGCCCTAGCGGGAGGGCCGTAGGTACGCAGTATTTT. The chain recombines TRBV6-6 with TRBJ2-3; the match to TRBD2 covers 12 bases. The CDR3 contains 15 residues. J lost 8 bases, V lost 6 bases, and 9 bases had no gene match. CDR1 and CDR2 from the germline V gene are MNHNY and SVGAGI (reference sequence).

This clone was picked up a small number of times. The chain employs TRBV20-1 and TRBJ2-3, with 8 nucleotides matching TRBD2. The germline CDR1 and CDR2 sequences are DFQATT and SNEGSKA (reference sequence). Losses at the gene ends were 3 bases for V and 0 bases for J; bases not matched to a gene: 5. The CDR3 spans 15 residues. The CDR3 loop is CSASRSGTSTDTQYF. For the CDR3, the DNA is TGCAGTGCTAGTCGTAGCGGGACTAGCACAGATACGCAGTATTTT.

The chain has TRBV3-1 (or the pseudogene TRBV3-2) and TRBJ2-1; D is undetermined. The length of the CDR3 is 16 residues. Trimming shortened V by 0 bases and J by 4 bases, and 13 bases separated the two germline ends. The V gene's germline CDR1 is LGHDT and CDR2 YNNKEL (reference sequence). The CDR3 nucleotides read TGTGCCAGCAGCCAAGAGGCGACAATTAAATACAATGAGCAGTTCTTC. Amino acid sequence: CASSQEATIKYNEQFF.

In nucleotides, the CDR3 is TGTGCCAGCAGTCGGGGGAGGACAGGGGTTGGCAATCAGCCCCAGCATTTT. This translates into CASSRGRTGVGNQPQHF. The V and J genes are TRBV6-6 and TRBJ1-5; 9 bases line up with TRBD1. Per germline, CDR1 MNHNY and CDR2 SVGAGI (reference sequence). Trimming took 5 bases from V and 2 from J; bases not matched to a gene: 10. The CDR3 contains 17 residues.

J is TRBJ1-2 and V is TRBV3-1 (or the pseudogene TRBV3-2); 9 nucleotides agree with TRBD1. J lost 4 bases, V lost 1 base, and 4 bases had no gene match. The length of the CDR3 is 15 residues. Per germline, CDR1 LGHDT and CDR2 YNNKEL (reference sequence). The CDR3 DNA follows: TGTGCCAGCAGCCAAGGCACAGGGGGCTCCTATGGCTACACCTTC. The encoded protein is CASSQGTGGSYGYTF.

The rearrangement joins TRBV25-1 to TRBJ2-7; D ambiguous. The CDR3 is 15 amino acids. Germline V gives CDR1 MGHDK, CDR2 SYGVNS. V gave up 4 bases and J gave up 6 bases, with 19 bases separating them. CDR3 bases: TGTGCCAGCAGTGCCCGTCGACGGCTAGGCGGCGAGCAGTACTTC. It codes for CASSARRRLGGEQYF.

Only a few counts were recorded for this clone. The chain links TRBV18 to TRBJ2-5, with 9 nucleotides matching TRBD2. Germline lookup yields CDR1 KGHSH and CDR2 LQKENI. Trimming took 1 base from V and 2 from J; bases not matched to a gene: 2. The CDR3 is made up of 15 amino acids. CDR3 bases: TGTGCCAGCTCACCACTAGCGGGGGAACAAGAGACCCAGTACTTC. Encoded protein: CASSPLAGEQETQYF. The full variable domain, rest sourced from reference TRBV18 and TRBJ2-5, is NAGVMQNPRHLVRRRGQEARLRCSPMKGHSHVYWYRQLPEEGLKFMVYLQKENIIDESGMPKERFSAEFPKEGPSILRIQQVVRGDSAAYFCASSPLAGEQETQYFGPGTRLLVL.

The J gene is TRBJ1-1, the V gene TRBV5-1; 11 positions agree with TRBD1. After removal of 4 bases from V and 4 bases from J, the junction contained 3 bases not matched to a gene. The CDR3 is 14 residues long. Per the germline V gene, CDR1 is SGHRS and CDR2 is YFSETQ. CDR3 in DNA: TGCGCCAGCAGCACCGGGACAGGGGGCACTGAAGCTTTCTTT. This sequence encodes CASSTGTGGTEAFF.

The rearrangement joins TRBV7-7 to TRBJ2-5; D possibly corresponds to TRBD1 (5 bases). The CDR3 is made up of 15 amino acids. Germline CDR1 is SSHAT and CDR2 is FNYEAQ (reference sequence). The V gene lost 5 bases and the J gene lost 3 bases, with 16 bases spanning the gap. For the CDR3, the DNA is TGTGCCAGCAGCGCAGGCAGGGTTATTGAAGAGACCCAGTACTTC. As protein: CASSAGRVIEETQYF.